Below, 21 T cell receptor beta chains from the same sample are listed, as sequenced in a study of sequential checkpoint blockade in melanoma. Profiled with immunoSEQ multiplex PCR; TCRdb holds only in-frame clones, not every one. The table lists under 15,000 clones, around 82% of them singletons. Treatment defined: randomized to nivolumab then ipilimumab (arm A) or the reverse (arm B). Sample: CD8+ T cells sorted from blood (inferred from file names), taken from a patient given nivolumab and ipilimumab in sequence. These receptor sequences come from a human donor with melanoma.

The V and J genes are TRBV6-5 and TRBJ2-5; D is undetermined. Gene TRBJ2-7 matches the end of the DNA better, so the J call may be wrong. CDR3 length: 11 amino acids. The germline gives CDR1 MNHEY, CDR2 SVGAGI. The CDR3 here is CASSNDYEQYF. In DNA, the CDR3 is TGTGCCAGCAGTAACGACTACGAGCAGTACTTC.

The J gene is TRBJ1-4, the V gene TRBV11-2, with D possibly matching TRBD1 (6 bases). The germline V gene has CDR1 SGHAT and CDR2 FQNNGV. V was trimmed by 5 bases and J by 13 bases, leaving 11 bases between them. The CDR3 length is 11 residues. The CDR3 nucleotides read TGTGCCAGCAGCCCCGGGACATTACTGTTTTTT. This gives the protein CASSPGTLLFF.

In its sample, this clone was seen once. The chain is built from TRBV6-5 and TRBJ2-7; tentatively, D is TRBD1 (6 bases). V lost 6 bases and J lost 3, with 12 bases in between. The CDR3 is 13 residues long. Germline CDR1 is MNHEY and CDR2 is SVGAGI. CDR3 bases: TGTGCCAGCAGCTTCTCGGACAGCTACGAGCAGTACTTC. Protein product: CASSFSDSYEQYF.

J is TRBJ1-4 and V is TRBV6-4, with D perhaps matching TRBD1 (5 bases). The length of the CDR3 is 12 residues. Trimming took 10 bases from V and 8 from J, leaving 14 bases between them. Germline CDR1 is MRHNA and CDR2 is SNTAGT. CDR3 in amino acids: CATNRRGEKLFF. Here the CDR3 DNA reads TGTGCCACCAACCGCCGGGGGGAAAAACTGTTTTTT.

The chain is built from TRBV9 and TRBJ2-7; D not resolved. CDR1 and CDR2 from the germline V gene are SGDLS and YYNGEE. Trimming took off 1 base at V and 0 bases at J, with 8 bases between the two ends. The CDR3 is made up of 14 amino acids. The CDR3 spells CASSVSRSSYEQYF. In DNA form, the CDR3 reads TGTGCCAGCAGCGTATCGCGTAGCTCCTACGAGCAGTACTTC.

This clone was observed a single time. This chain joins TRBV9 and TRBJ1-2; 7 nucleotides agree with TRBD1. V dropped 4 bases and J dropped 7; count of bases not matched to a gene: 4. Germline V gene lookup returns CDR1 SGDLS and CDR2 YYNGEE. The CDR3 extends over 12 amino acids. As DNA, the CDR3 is TGTGCCAGCAGCTTCCGGACAGGTGGCTACACCTTC. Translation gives CASSFRTGGYTF. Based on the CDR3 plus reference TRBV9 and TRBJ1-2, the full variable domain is DSGVTQTPKHLITATGQRVTLRCSPRSGDLSVYWYQQSLDQGLQFLIQYYNGEERAKGNILERFSAQQFPDLHSELNLSSLELGDSALYFCASSFRTGGYTFGSGTRLTVV.

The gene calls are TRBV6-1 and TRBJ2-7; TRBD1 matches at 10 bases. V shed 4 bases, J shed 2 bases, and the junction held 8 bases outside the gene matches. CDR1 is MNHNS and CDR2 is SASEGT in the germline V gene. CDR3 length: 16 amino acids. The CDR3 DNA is TGTGCCAGCAGTGTTTCCCGGACAGGGGGTACCTACGAGCAGTACTTC. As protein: CASSVSRTGGTYEQYF.

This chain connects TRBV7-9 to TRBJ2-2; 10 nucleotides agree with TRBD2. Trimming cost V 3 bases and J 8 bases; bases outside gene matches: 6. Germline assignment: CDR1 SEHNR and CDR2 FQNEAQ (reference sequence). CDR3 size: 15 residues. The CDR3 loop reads CASSLLAGEAGELFF. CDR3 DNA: TGTGCCAGCAGCTTGCTAGCGGGAGAGGCGGGGGAGCTGTTTTTT.

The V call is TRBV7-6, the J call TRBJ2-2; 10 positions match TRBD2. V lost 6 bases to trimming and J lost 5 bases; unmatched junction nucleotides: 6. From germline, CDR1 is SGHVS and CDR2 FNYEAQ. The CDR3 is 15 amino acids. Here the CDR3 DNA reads TGTGCCAGCAGTAGGCTAGCGGGGGATACCGGGGAGCTGTTTTTT. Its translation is CASSRLAGDTGELFF.

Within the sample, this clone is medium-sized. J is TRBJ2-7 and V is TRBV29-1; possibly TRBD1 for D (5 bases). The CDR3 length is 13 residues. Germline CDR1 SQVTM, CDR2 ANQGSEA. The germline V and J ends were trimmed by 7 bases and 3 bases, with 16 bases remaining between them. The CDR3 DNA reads TGCAGCGCCCGCACCCCCGACAGCTACGAGCAGTACTTC. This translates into CSARTPDSYEQYF.

CDR3 nucleotides: TGTGCCAGCAGTAACCGGGACAGGGGTGTCTACGAGCAGTACTTC. Its translation: CASSNRDRGVYEQYF. The chain is built from TRBV27 and TRBJ2-7; 10 positions match TRBD1. The CDR3 runs to 15 residues. CDR1 and CDR2 (germline): MNHEY, SMNVEV (reference sequence). After removal of 5 bases from V and 3 bases from J, the junction contained 7 bases not matched to a gene.

The CDR3 sequence: CASSSRDPGLPREQYF. The CDR3 bases are TGTGCCAGCAGCTCAAGGGATCCGGGACTACCGCGGGAGCAGTACTTC. V gene TRBV7-9 combines with J gene TRBJ2-7, with TRBD2 matching over 7 bases. The J segment lost 7 bases and the V segment lost 4 bases, leaving 16 bases of the junction unmatched. This CDR3 spans 16 amino acids. Germline V lookup: CDR1 SEHNR, CDR2 FQNEAQ (reference sequence).

The CDR3 loop is CASSYDRPTNYGYTF. CDR3 nucleotide sequence: TGTGCCAGCAGTTATGACAGGCCAACTAACTATGGCTACACCTTC. This rearrangement joins TRBV6-5 to TRBJ1-2; tentative D call: TRBD1 (6 bases). V gave up 3 bases and J gave up 0 bases, with 11 bases separating them. The CDR3 has 15 residues. Germline assignment: CDR1 MNHEY and CDR2 SVGAGI.

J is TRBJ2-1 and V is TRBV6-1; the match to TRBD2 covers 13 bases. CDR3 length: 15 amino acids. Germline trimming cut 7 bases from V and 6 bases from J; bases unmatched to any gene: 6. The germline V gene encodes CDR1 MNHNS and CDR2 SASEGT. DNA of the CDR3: TGTGCCAGCAAGAGACTAGCGGGGGGTATCAATGAGCAGTTCTTC. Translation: CASKRLAGGINEQFF.

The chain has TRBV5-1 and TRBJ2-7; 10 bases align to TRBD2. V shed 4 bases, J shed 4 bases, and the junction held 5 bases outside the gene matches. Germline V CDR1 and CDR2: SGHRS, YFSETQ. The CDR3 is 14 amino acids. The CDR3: CASSPQRGGYEQYF. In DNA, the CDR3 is TGCGCCAGCAGCCCTCAGCGGGGGGGGTACGAGCAGTACTTC.

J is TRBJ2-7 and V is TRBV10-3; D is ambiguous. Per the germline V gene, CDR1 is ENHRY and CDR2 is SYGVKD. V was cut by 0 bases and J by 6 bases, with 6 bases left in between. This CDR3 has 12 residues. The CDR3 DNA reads TGTGCCATCAGTGAGTCCACACCCGAGCAGTACTTC. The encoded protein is CAISESTPEQYF.

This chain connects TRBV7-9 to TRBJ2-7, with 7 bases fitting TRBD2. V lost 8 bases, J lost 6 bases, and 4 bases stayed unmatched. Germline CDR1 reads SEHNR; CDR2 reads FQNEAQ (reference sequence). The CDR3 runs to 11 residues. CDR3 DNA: TGTGCCAGCGGGGGGGACCTCGAGCAGTACTTC. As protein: CASGGDLEQYF.

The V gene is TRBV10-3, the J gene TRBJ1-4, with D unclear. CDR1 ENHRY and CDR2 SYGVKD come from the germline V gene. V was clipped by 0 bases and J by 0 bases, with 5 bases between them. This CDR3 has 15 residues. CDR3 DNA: TGTGCCATCAGTGAGTCTACAGCAACTAATGAAAAACTGTTTTTT. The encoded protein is CAISESTATNEKLFF.

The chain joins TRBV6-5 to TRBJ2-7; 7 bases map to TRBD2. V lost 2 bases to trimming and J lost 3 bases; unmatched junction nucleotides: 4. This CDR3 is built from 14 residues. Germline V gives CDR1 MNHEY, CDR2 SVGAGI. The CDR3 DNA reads TGTGCCAGCAGTTACGGGACGGGGGGCTACGAGCAGTACTTC. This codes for CASSYGTGGYEQYF.

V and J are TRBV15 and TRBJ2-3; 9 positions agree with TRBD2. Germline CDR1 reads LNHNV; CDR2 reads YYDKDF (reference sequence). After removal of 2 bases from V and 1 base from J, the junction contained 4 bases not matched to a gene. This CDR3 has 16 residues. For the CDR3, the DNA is TGTGCCACCAGCAGACAAAAGCGGGGGGGCACAGATACGCAGTATTTT. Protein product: CATSRQKRGGTDTQYF. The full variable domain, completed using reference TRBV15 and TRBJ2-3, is DAMVIQNPRYQVTQFGKPVTLSCSQTLNHNVMYWYQQKSSQAPKLLFHYYDKDFNNEADTPDNFQSRRPNTSFCFLDIRSPGLGDTAMYLCATSRQKRGGTDTQYFGPGTRLTVL.

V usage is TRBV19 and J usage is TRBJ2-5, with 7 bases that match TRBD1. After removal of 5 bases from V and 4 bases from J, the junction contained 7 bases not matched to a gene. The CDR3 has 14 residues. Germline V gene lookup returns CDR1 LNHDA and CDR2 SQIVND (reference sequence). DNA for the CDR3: TGTGCCAGTAGTCCCCGGGACAGTGTAGAGACCCAGTACTTC. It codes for CASSPRDSVETQYF.